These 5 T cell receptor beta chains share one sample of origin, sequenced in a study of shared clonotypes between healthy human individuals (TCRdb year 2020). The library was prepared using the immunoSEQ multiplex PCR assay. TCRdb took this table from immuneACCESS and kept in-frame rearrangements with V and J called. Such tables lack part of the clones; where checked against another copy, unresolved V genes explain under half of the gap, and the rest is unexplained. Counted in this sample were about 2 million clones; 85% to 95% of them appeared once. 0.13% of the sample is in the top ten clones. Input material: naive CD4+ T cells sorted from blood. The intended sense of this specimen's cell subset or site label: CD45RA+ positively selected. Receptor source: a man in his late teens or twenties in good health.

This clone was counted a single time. CDR3 in amino acids: CASSSVTGQGPNEKLFF. In DNA, the CDR3 is TGTGCCAGCAGCTCAGTTACCGGACAGGGCCCTAATGAAAAACTGTTTTTT. V gene TRBV11-1 combines with J gene TRBJ1-4; TRBD1 aligns across 8 bases. With 4 bases clipped from V and 3 bases from J, the junction kept 10 bases outside the gene matches. Per the germline V gene, CDR1 is SGHAT and CDR2 is FQDESV (reference sequence). This CDR3 region has 17 residues.

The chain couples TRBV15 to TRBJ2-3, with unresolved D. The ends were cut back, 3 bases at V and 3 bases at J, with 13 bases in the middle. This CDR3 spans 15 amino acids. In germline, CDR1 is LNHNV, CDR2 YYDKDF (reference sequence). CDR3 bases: TGTGCCACCAGCAGTTCCAGGAGCCTGACAGATACGCAGTATTTT. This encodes CATSSSRSLTDTQYF.

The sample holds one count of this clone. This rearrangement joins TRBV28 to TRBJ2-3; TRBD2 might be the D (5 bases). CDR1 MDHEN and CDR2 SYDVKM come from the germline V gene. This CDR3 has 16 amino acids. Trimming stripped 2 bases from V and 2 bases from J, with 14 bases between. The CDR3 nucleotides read TGTGCCAGCAGTTTAATAAGTGGTGGACTCACAGATACGCAGTATTTT. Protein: CASSLISGGLTDTQYF. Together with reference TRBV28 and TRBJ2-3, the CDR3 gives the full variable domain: DVKVTQSSRYLVKRTGEKVFLECVQDMDHENMFWYRQDPGLGLRLIYFSYDVKMKEKGDIPEGYSVSREKKERFSLILESASTNQTSMYLCASSLISGGLTDTQYFGPGTRLTVL.

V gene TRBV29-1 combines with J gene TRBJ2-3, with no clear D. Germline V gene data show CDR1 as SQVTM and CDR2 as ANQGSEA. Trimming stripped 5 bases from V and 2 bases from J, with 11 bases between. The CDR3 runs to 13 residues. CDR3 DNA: TGCAGCGTTCCTAGGGCAGCCACAGATACGCAGTATTTT. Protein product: CSVPRAATDTQYF.

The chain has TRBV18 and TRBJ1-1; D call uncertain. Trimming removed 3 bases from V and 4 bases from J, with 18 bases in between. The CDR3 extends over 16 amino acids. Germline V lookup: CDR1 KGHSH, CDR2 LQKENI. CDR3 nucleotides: TGTGCCAGCTCACCCGGGGAATGGGTTATAGGCACTGAAGCTTTCTTT. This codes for CASSPGEWVIGTEAFF.